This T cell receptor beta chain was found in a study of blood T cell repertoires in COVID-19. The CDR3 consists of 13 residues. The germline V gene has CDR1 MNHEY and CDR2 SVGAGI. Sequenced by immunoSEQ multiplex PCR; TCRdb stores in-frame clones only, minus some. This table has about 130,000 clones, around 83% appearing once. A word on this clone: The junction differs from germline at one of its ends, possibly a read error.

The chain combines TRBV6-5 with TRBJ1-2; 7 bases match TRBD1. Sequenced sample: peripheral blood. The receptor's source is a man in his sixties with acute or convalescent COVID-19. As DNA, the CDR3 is TGTGCCAGCAGTTACTTTCCAACAGGGGTTCCCGACTTC. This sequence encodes CASSYFPTGVPDF.